Listed below are T cell receptor beta chains from one sample, sequenced in a study of beta chain features in type 1 diabetes. Libraries were prepared by immunoSEQ multiplex PCR; TCRdb keeps only in-frame clonotypes and omits some of them. The data hold around 70,000 clones, with 49% observed a single time. Sequencing was carried out using central memory CD4+ T cells from blood. The receptors shown here come from a man aged 25 to 40 with type 1 diabetes. Each CDR3 is given without its conserved first and last residue. Fields, in order: J gene, V gene, CDR3 protein.

TRBJ1-1,TRBV28,ASSLGGPNTEAF
TRBJ2-3,TRBV30,AWSVHSGGRTDTQY
TRBJ1-5,TRBV29-1,SATEAQH
TRBJ2-3,TRBV11-2,ASSLALAGGPDTQY
TRBJ2-1,TRBV10-3,AISGGQGGNNEQF
TRBJ2-5,TRBV7-9,ASSLSGGQRETQY
TRBJ1-1,TRBV10-3,ATRGNTEAF
TRBJ2-7,TRBV4-1,ASSQDLFAGGPLEQY
TRBJ2-1,TRBV11-2,ASSSGGASSYNEQF
TRBJ1-3,TRBV19,ASSIDLRGRSGNTIY
TRBJ2-7,TRBV7-8,ASSQGQGTYEQY
TRBJ2-1,TRBV29-1,SVEALGGYRDRAYNEQF
TRBJ1-4,TRBV27,ASSRTADPTNEKLF
TRBJ2-4,TRBV21-1,ASSKEENREPFLAKNIQY
TRBJ1-2,TRBV9,ASSVGADYGYT
TRBJ2-1,TRBV7-9,ASSLVVAENEQF
TRBJ2-7,TRBV7-9,ASSLAEVGALEQY
TRBJ2-7,TRBV7-2,ASRGRAGATYEQY
TRBJ2-7,TRBV4-2,ASSQSTGGINEQY
TRBJ2-3,TRBV7-2,ASTQGVAGVADTQY
TRBJ2-1,TRBV6-5,ASSYGSRGRRI
TRBJ1-1,TRBV6-1,ASSRSRLNTEAF
TRBJ2-7,TRBV1,TSSQVIGQGQSYEQY